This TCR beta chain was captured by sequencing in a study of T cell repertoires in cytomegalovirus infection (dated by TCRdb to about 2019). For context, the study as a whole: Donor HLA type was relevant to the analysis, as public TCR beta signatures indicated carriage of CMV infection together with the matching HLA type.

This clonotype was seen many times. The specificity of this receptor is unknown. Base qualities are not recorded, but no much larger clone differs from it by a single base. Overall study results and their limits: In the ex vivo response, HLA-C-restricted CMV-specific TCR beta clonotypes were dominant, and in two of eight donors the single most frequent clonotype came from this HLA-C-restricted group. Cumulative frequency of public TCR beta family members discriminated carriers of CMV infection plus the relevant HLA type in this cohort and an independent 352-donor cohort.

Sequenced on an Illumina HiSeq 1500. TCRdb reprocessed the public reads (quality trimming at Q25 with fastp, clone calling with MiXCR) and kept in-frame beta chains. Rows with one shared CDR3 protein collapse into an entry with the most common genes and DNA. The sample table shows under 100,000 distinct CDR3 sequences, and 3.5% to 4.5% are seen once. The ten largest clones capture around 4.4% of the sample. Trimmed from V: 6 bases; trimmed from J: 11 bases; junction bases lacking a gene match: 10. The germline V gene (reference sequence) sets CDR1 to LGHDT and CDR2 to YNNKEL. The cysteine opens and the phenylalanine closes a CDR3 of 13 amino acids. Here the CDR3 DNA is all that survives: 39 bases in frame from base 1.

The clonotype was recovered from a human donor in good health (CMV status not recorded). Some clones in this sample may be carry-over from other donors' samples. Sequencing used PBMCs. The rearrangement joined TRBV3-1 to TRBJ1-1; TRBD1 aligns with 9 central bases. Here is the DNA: TGTGCCAGCAGGGGACAGGGAGTTACCCGGGCTTTCTTT. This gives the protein CASRGQGVTRAFF. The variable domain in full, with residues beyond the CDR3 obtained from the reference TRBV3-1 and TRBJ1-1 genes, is DTAVSQTPKYLVTQMGNDKSIKCEQNLGHDTMYWYKQDSKKFLKIMFSYNNKELIINETVPNRFSPKSPDKAHLNLHINSLELGDSAVYFCASRGQGVTRAFFGQGTRLTVV.